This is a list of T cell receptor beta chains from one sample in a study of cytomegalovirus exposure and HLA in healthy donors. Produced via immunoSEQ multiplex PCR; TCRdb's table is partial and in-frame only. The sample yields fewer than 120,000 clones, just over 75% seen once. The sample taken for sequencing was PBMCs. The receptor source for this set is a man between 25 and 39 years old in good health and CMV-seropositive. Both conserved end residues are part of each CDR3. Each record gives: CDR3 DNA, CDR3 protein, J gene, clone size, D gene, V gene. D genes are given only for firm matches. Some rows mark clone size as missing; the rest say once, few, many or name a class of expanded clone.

TGCAGCGTTGTAGCGGGGTGGGAGACCCAGTACTTC,CSVVAGWETQYF,TRBJ2-5,-,TRBD2,TRBV29-1
TGCAGCGTTGGGCCCCCGGGGACCTACGAGCAGTACTTC,CSVGPPGTYEQYF,TRBJ2-7,-,-,TRBV29-1
TGTGCCAGCAGCTTAAGGTCGGACAGGGCCCCCTACGAGCAGTACTTC,CASSLRSDRAPYEQYF,TRBJ2-7,-,TRBD1,TRBV11-3
TGTGCCTCGACAGGGGGCAATGAGCAGTTCTTC,CASTGGNEQFF,TRBJ2-1,once,TRBD1,TRBV30
TGTGCCAGCAGCTTCGTTCGGGGGTGGTTAGATACGCAGTATTTT,CASSFVRGWLDTQYF,TRBJ2-3,-,-,TRBV5-8
TGTGCCACCAGCTCGGGAGGGATTAACTATGGCTACACCTTC,CATSSGGINYGYTF,TRBJ1-2,-,-,TRBV15
TGTGCCAGCAGTTTTGGACAGATTAGCAATGAGCAGTTCTTC,CASSFGQISNEQFF,TRBJ2-1,once,-,TRBV27
TGTGCCAGCAGCTTAGGGCGTGGGGGGGCCTACAATGAGCAGTTCTTC,CASSLGRGGAYNEQFF,TRBJ2-1,-,TRBD2,TRBV11-2
TGTGCCAGCAGCGGGACAGGGGGTTGGGGTTCACCCCTCCACTTT,CASSGTGGWGSPLHF,TRBJ1-6,-,TRBD1,TRBV9
TGTGCCAGTAGTATCATTTCGGGGGACAATCAGCCCCAGCATTTT,CASSIISGDNQPQHF,TRBJ1-5,-,-,TRBV19
TGCGCCAGCAGCCCCGGGACAGGGGGCAATCAGCCCCAGCATTTT,CASSPGTGGNQPQHF,TRBJ1-5,few,TRBD1,TRBV5-1
TGTGCCAGCAGTTCCGCGGCTAGCGGGGACAATGAGCAGTTCTTC,CASSSAASGDNEQFF,TRBJ2-1,few,TRBD2,TRBV28
TGTGCCAGTAGCACCTCTGGGACAGGGGATGTACGGGGCTACACCTTC,CASSTSGTGDVRGYTF,TRBJ1-2,-,TRBD1,TRBV19
TGTGCCAGCAGTCCCCAGCGGGGAACCTACAATGAGCAGTTCTTC,CASSPQRGTYNEQFF,TRBJ2-1,once,TRBD2,TRBV28
TGTGCCAGCAGTGAAGCGCACTCTATATTATATGGCTACACCTTC,CASSEAHSILYGYTF,TRBJ1-2,-,-,TRBV2
TGTGCCAGCAGCCCCCGGCCGACTAGCCAAGATACGCAGTATTTT,CASSPRPTSQDTQYF,TRBJ2-3,few,TRBD2,TRBV11-3
TGTGCCAGCACCTGGGACCCGGCGGGGACTGAAGCTTTCTTT,CASTWDPAGTEAFF,TRBJ1-1,few,-,TRBV7-9
TGTGCCAGCAGCGTAGCTGAAGGGGGCTCCTATGGCTACACCTTC,CASSVAEGGSYGYTF,TRBJ1-2,-,TRBD1,TRBV9
TGTGCCAGCAGCCTCGGGACTAGCGGGCCCGGGGGGACCCAGTACTTC,CASSLGTSGPGGTQYF,TRBJ2-5,-,TRBD2,TRBV11-3
TGTGCCAGCAGTCAGTACCGGGACAGATGTTATGGCTACACCTTC,CASSQYRDRCYGYTF,TRBJ1-2,-,TRBD1,TRBV6-8
TGTGCCAGCAGCTCCCGACTAGCGGGGGGATACAATGAGCAGTTCTTC,CASSSRLAGGYNEQFF,TRBJ2-1,-,TRBD2,TRBV9
TGTGCCAGCAGCGTAGGTGGCAGGGTAACAGATACGCAGTATTTT,CASSVGGRVTDTQYF,TRBJ2-3,-,-,TRBV9
TGTGCCAGTTGGCACGACTACTATGGCTACACCTTC,CASWHDYYGYTF,TRBJ1-2,-,-,TRBV27
TGTGCCAGTAGTATGGGGGGGGCCCGGGGTAATCAGCCCCAGCATTTT,CASSMGGARGNQPQHF,TRBJ1-5,-,-,TRBV19
TGCAGCGTTGAGACAGGGCAGCCCGGGGAGCTGTTTTTT,CSVETGQPGELFF,TRBJ2-2,few,TRBD1,TRBV29-1
TGTGCCACCCGGGGGAGGGGAAGCACAGATACGCAGTATTTT,CATRGRGSTDTQYF,TRBJ2-3,once,TRBD2,TRBV6-9
TGTGCCAGCGACATGAGCTCTGGAAACACCATATATTTT,CASDMSSGNTIYF,TRBJ1-3,-,-,TRBV7-9
TGTGCCAGCAGTTACGGACTAGCGGGGGAAGAGACCCAGTACTTC,CASSYGLAGEETQYF,TRBJ2-5,-,TRBD2,TRBV6-5
TGTGCCAGCAGTTTTCGCGTGGGCAGGGGCTATGGCTACACCTTC,CASSFRVGRGYGYTF,TRBJ1-2,few,-,TRBV28
TGTGCCAGCAGCGTAGGTTCCGGGACAGGATCCTACGAGCAGTACTTC,CASSVGSGTGSYEQYF,TRBJ2-7,-,TRBD1,TRBV9
TGTGCCAGCAGCCGGGATCTGGGAGGGATGCAAGAGACCCAGTACTTC,CASSRDLGGMQETQYF,TRBJ2-5,once,TRBD2,TRBV4-2
TGTGCCAGCAGCTTAAGGGGGTTCGATGAGCAGTTCTTC,CASSLRGFDEQFF,TRBJ2-1,-,-,TRBV7-9
TGTGCCAGCAGCTTATGGGGGACTAGCGTCACGGGCACAGATACGCAGTATTTT,CASSLWGTSVTGTDTQYF,TRBJ2-3,-,TRBD2,TRBV7-9
TGTGCCAGCAGTGACCAAAGCGGGGAGACCCAGTACTTC,CASSDQSGETQYF,TRBJ2-5,-,-,TRBV6-4
TGTGCCAGCAGCAATTGGGGCACTAACTATGGCTACACCTTC,CASSNWGTNYGYTF,TRBJ1-2,once,-,TRBV21-1
TGTGCCTCCACCTCGGGGGGCAACGCCGGGGAGCTGTTTTTT,CASTSGGNAGELFF,TRBJ2-2,-,-,TRBV11-2
TGCGCCAGCAGCCAAGGGCGGGGGCTCGAGCAGTACTTC,CASSQGRGLEQYF,TRBJ2-7,-,-,TRBV4-3
TGTGCCTGGTCGGCGGGGGGGCCGGAGACCCAGTACTTC,CAWSAGGPETQYF,TRBJ2-5,-,TRBD2,TRBV30
TGTGCCAGCTTAAGAGCGGACGCGAACACCGGGGAGCTGTTTTTT,CASLRADANTGELFF,TRBJ2-2,-,-,TRBV28
TGTGCCAGCAGTTTAGGTTCTTCTAGTTGGGGCACAGATACGCAGTATTTT,CASSLGSSSWGTDTQYF,TRBJ2-3,-,-,TRBV27
TGTGCCAGCAGTTTTCCCCTCCGCAAGGGGGCAAGGTATGGCTACACCTTC,CASSFPLRKGARYGYTF,TRBJ1-2,-,TRBD1,TRBV28
TGCGCCAGCAGCCAAGATCGGCGGGGGCACGAGCAGTACTTC,CASSQDRRGHEQYF,TRBJ2-7,-,-,TRBV4-3
TGTGCCAGCAGCCCCCGACAGGACAATCTTGGAAACACCATATATTTT,CASSPRQDNLGNTIYF,TRBJ1-3,-,-,TRBV5-5
TGTGCCAGCAGCCCTCCCGGGACAAGGCCCCCTGCCAACGTCCTGACTTTC,CASSPPGTRPPANVLTF,TRBJ2-6,-,-,TRBV7-9
TGTGCCAGCAGCGTAGCAGGGAAGGAAACTGAAGCTTTCTTT,CASSVAGKETEAFF,TRBJ1-1,once,-,TRBV9
TGTGCCAGCAGCTGGAAACAGGGCAACGAGCAGTACTTC,CASSWKQGNEQYF,TRBJ2-7,few,-,TRBV5-4
TGTGCCAGCAGCCCGGGGGGGACCACCGGGGAGCTGTTTTTT,CASSPGGTTGELFF,TRBJ2-2,-,TRBD2,TRBV11-3
TGTGCCAGCAGCGCGGACATGGATACGCAGTATTTT,CASSADMDTQYF,TRBJ2-3,-,-,TRBV9
TGCGCCAGCAGCTTGGCCTTGGGCCCCTACGAGCAGTACTTC,CASSLALGPYEQYF,TRBJ2-7,-,-,TRBV5-1
TGTGCCAGCACCAGAGGCTTGGTAGGGGGGAACACTGAAGCTTTCTTT,CASTRGLVGGNTEAFF,TRBJ1-1,-,-,TRBV9
TGCGCCAGCAGCCAGGGGACAGGACGGACCCAGCATTTT,CASSQGTGRTQHF,TRBJ1-5,-,TRBD1,TRBV4-1
TGTGCCAGCAGTCGCTCTTGGGCAACGAACACTGAAGCTTTCTTT,CASSRSWATNTEAFF,TRBJ1-1,-,-,TRBV6-6
TGTGCCAGCAGCTCAGGGACAGGGAAGGCCAAAAACATTCAGTACTTC,CASSSGTGKAKNIQYF,TRBJ2-4,-,TRBD1,TRBV11-2